The 9 T cell receptor delta chains presented below share a single source sample, sequenced in a study of gamma-delta T cells after stem cell transplantation. TCRdb reanalysed the RT-PCR reads with CATT. The data contain approximately 3,000 delta-chain clones, under 6.5% of them seen just once; the ten biggest clones take up roughly 10%. Sequencing was done on a sample of gamma-delta T cells. The receptors were gathered from a human donor. It is not recorded whose cells these are; they may come from a transplant donor.

This clone is judged large. This same CDR3 is encoded by further DNA sequences in the sample. This chain links TRDV2 with TRDJ1, with 8 bases fitting TRDD3. The V gene's germline CDR1 is GEAIGNYY and CDR2 EKD. V gave up 2 bases and J gave up 0 bases; unmatched junction bases: 7. This CDR3 is 16 amino acids long. The CDR3 protein is CACDKLGEGDTDKLIF. CDR3 nucleotide sequence: TGTGCCTGTGACAAGCTGGGGGAAGGGGACACCGATAAACTCATCTTT.

Worth noting for this clone: This probably arose from a read error, given a far larger clone one base away. This chain uses TRDV2 with TRDJ1; tentative D call: TRDD3 (5 bases). Germline-derived CDR1 and CDR2 are GEAIGNYY and EKD. The CDR3 spans 14 residues. For the CDR3, the DNA is TGTGCCTGTGACACCCTTCGCACTGAGGATAAACCCATCTTT. Translation: CACDTLRTEDKPIF.

Regarding this clone: A far more abundant clone sits one base away, making this likely a read error. Within the sample, other DNA sequences also encode this same CDR3. The chain combines TRDV2 with TRDJ1, with TRDD3 matching 11 bases. The CDR3 is 18 residues long. CDR1 and CDR2 (germline): GEAIGNYY, EKD. After removal of 1 base from V and 1 base from J, the junction contained 10 bases not matched to a gene. The chain's CDR3 is CACDTLLGDTHSTDKLIF. CDR3 DNA: TGTGCCTGTGACACGCTTCTGGGGGATACACACTCCACCGATAAACTCATCTTT.

A remark on this clone: A much larger clonotype is one base distant, so this may be a read error. The V and J genes are TRDV2 and TRDJ1; 13 nucleotides line up with TRDD3. Germline-derived CDR1 and CDR2 are GEAIGNYY and EKD. This CDR3 spans 20 amino acids. In DNA, the CDR3 is TGTGCCTGTGACACCGTACAGCCCAGTACTGGGGGATACGGAGGCGATACACTCATCTTT. Amino acids: CACDTVQPSTGGYGGDTLIF.

This clone was detected a few times. This may be a read error: a much more frequent sequence differs by one nucleotide. CDR3 bases: TGTGCCTGTGACACCGCGATACTGGGGGATAAAAGGGATACCGATAAACTCATCTTT. Its translation is CACDTAILGDKRDTDKLIF. The chain links TRDV2 to TRDJ1, with 11 bases aligning to TRDD3. The CDR3 sequence is 19 residues long. Germline V CDR1 and CDR2: GEAIGNYY, EKD. V trimming: 0 bases; J trimming: 2 bases; junction bases outside the gene matches: 13.

Concerning this clone: An end of the junction does not agree with germline; a read error may underlie this. This specimen includes other DNA sequences encoding the same CDR3. This chain connects TRDV2 to TRDJ3; 10 bases map to TRDD3. The germline gives CDR1 GEAIGNYY, CDR2 EKD. This CDR3 is 20 amino acids long. CDR3 nucleotide sequence: TGTGCTTGTGACACCGCGGACTGGGGGATTTTAACCTGGGACACCCGACAGATGTTTTTC. It encodes CACDTADWGILTWDTRQMFF.

This clone occurred a few times. This may be a read error, as it is one base from a much larger clone. This chain uses TRDV2 with TRDJ1; 8 bases agree with TRDD3. The CDR3 runs to 22 residues. The germline gives CDR1 GEAIGNYY, CDR2 EKD. The CDR3 region is CAWDTVNLIYGPGGPHTDKLIF. CDR3 DNA: TGTGCCTGGGACACCGTCAACCTAATATATGGGCCTGGGGGACCTCACACCGATAAACTCATCTTT.

This clone was counted a few times. A single base separates this from a much larger clone, so it may be a read error. J is TRDJ3 and V is TRDV2; D call uncertain. V was cut by 3 bases and J by 0 bases, with 14 bases left in between. Germline-derived CDR1 and CDR2 are GEAIGNYY and EKD. There are 18 residues in the CDR3. The CDR3 nucleotides read TGTGCCTGTGACTGTGCGGGGTCCAGCTCCTGGGACACCCGACAGATGTTTTTC. This sequence encodes CACDCAGSSSWDTRQMFF.

A note on this clone: With a far larger clone one base away, a read error is the likely cause. CDR3 amino acids: CACDTAVSSSWDTRQMFF. As DNA, the CDR3 is TGTGCCTGTGACACTGCGGTCTCCAGCTCCTGGGACACCCGACAGATGTTTTTC. The chain uses TRDV2 and TRDJ3; no reliable D call. Germline-derived CDR1 and CDR2 are GEAIGNYY and EKD. CDR3 size: 18 residues. Trimming took 1 base from V and 0 from J, leaving 12 bases between them.